Below are 28 T cell receptor beta chains sequenced from a single sample in a study of blood T cell repertoires in COVID-19. TCRdb's table, derived via immunoSEQ multiplex PCR, lists solely in-frame clones and lacks some. The table shows approximately 300,000 clones, with 90% occurring only once. The sequenced sample was peripheral blood. Every receptor here comes from a woman between 35 and 50 years old with COVID-19, enrolled during active disease.

This sequence joins TRBV18 and TRBJ1-6, with 7 bases aligning to TRBD1. This CDR3 region has 16 residues. J was trimmed by 8 bases and V by 4 bases; bases with no gene match: 11. Germline CDR1 and CDR2: KGHSH and LQKENI. In DNA form, the CDR3 reads TGTGCCAGCTCACTATTTGAGACAGGGAAGGATTCACCCCTCCACTTT. This translates into CASSLFETGKDSPLHF.

The rearrangement joins TRBV19 to TRBJ2-5; 7 nucleotides agree with TRBD2. V lost 5 bases and J lost 2; bases outside the gene matches: 8. Germline V gene lookup returns CDR1 LNHDA and CDR2 SQIVND (reference sequence). The CDR3 is made up of 15 amino acids. The DNA of the CDR3 is TGTGCCAGTAGTTTCCTAGCGGAGGTTCAAGAGACCCAGTACTTC. This sequence encodes CASSFLAEVQETQYF.

As concerns this clone: Sequence at one end of the junction differs from germline and may be a read error. This chain uses TRBV30 with TRBJ1-4, with D hard to call. This CDR3 has 14 residues. Germline V lookup: CDR1 GTSNPN, CDR2 SVGIG (reference sequence). This CDR3 reads CAWRRGTTNEKLFF. For the CDR3, the DNA is TGTGCCTGGAGACGGGGAACAACCAATGAAAAACTGTTTTTT.

The chain is built from TRBV4-1 and TRBJ1-6; D gene ambiguous. V shed 3 bases and J shed 2 bases, with 5 bases lying between them. Germline CDR1 and CDR2: MGHRA and YSYEKL. CDR3 length equals 14 residues. The CDR3 bases are TGCGCCAGCAGCCAGAGGGCCTATAATTCACCCCTCCACTTT. Translated: CASSQRAYNSPLHF.

This clone turned up a few times. This chain uses TRBV19 with TRBJ2-7; D gene unclear. Germline V lookup: CDR1 LNHDA, CDR2 SQIVND (reference sequence). Deletions cut 4 bases from V and 3 bases from J, with 10 bases between. This CDR3 contains 13 residues. This CDR3 reads CASSTNPHYEQYF. The CDR3 bases are TGTGCCAGTAGTACCAATCCCCACTACGAGCAGTACTTC. Using reference TRBV19 and TRBJ2-7 for the parts outside the CDR3, the full variable domain is DGGITQSPKYLFRKEGQNVTLSCEQNLNHDAMYWYRQDPGQGLRLIYYSQIVNDFQKGDIAEGYSVSREKKESFPLTVTSAQKNPTAFYLCASSTNPHYEQYFGPGTRLTVT.

The chain recombines TRBV14 with TRBJ2-7; D is uncertain. The CDR3 sequence is 14 residues long. CDR1 and CDR2 from the germline V gene are SGHDN and FVKESK. Trimming left V 0 bases short and J 2 bases short, with 8 bases between. CDR3 region: CASSQEAPPYEQYF. CDR3 coding DNA: TGTGCCAGCAGCCAAGAGGCCCCCCCCTACGAGCAGTACTTC.

The chain carries TRBV2 and TRBJ2-3; 14 nucleotides agree with TRBD2. CDR3 length equals 19 residues. Germline CDR1 is SNHLY and CDR2 is FYNNEI. J was trimmed by 4 bases and V by 5 bases; bases with no gene match: 14. The chain's CDR3 is CASSSAFPGLAGVADTQYF. The CDR3, as DNA: TGTGCCAGCAGTTCCGCCTTTCCGGGACTAGCGGGAGTAGCAGATACGCAGTATTTT.

The chain uses TRBV21-1 and TRBJ2-2; TRBD1, the D gene given by the table, was not confirmed from the DNA. TRBV21-1 is designated a pseudogene. This CDR3 spans 14 amino acids. CDR3 amino acids: CASILGGSHGELFF. The CDR3 region has the DNA TGTGCCAGCATATTAGGGGGAAGTCACGGGGAGCTGTTTTTT.

The chain has TRBV6-5 and TRBJ2-5; D possibly corresponds to TRBD2 (5 bases). Germline assignment: CDR1 MNHEY and CDR2 SVGAGI. Trimming took 8 bases from V and 4 from J, leaving 11 bases between them. The CDR3 covers 12 residues. This chain's CDR3 is CASAPGRETQYF. The CDR3 DNA sequence: TGTGCCAGCGCCCCGGGGAGAGAGACCCAGTACTTC.

The chain recombines TRBV5-4 with TRBJ2-1; 9 bases fit TRBD1. The CDR3 runs to 13 residues. After removal of 5 bases from V and 8 bases from J, the junction contained 5 bases not matched to a gene. The germline V gene encodes CDR1 SGHNT and CDR2 YYREEE (reference sequence). The CDR3 spells CASRPGQGDEQFF. The DNA of the CDR3 is TGTGCCAGCAGGCCGGGACAGGGAGATGAGCAGTTCTTC.

The chain employs TRBV7-3 and TRBJ1-6, with D possibly TRBD1 on 6 matching bases. Germline V gene data show CDR1 as SGHTA and CDR2 as FQGTGA. V lost 5 bases, J lost 12 bases, and 17 bases lay in between. The CDR3 is made up of 14 amino acids. As DNA, the CDR3 is TGTGCCAGCAGCGATTCAGGGGAAGTCATACCCCTCCACTTT. Translating it yields CASSDSGEVIPLHF.

The chain employs TRBV2 and TRBJ2-7; TRBD1 agrees at 8 bases. The V gene end was trimmed by 6 bases and the J gene end by 2 bases; junction bases not matched to a gene: 0. CDR3 length equals 12 residues. CDR1 and CDR2 (germline): SNHLY, FYNNEI. The CDR3 protein is CASRDRAYEQYF. The CDR3, as DNA: TGTGCCAGCAGGGACAGGGCCTACGAGCAGTACTTC.

This clone was counted a few times. V usage is TRBV7-9 and J usage is TRBJ2-7; possibly TRBD1 for D (6 bases). V dropped 7 bases and J dropped 3 bases, with 16 bases sitting between them. The length of the CDR3 is 14 residues. Germline assignment: CDR1 SEHNR and CDR2 FQNEAQ (reference sequence). DNA for the CDR3: TGTGCCAGCACCCTGGACAGTCCCGACTACGAGCAGTACTTC. Translated: CASTLDSPDYEQYF.

V usage is TRBV19 and J usage is TRBJ2-2; D is unresolved. The germline V gene has CDR1 LNHDA and CDR2 SQIVND (reference sequence). The V and J ends lost 4 bases and 5 bases respectively, with 11 bases between them. CDR3 size: 14 residues. The CDR3 DNA follows: TGTGCCAGTAGTAGAGAGACCGGGACCGGGGAGCTGTTTTTT. Protein product: CASSRETGTGELFF.

The table lists this clone with a count of one. The chain is built from TRBV12-3 or TRBV12-4 and TRBJ1-2; 7 bases are a match to TRBD1. The CDR3 contains 13 residues. Trimming took 7 bases from V and 4 from J; bases not matched to a gene: 6. This CDR3 is CASTATGFYGYTF. As DNA, the CDR3 is TGTGCCAGCACCGCGACAGGGTTCTATGGCTACACCTTC.

The chain couples TRBV10-3 to TRBJ2-1; weak D call: TRBD1 (6 bases). Germline CDR1 and CDR2: ENHRY and SYGVKD. The CDR3 length is 16 residues. V lost 7 bases and J lost 0, with 16 bases in between. CDR3: CAIMPQGQLSYNEQFF. DNA of the CDR3: TGTGCCATCATGCCCCAAGGACAGCTCTCCTACAATGAGCAGTTCTTC.

The chain carries TRBV27 and TRBJ2-2, with 7 bases that match TRBD1. J was trimmed by 3 bases and V by 8 bases; bases with no gene match: 12. The CDR3 has 16 residues. The germline CDR1 and CDR2 sequences are MNHEY and SMNVEV (reference sequence). The CDR3 loop is CASRPVQGLYTGELFF. Written as DNA, the CDR3 is TGTGCCAGCCGCCCCGTACAGGGGTTGTACACCGGGGAGCTGTTTTTT.

This clone has only one observation. The rearrangement links TRBV28 to TRBJ1-1, with 7 bases lining up with TRBD1. V lost 2 bases, J lost 1 base, and 4 bases stayed unmatched. Germline V gives CDR1 MDHEN, CDR2 SYDVKM. This CDR3 is built from 15 residues. The CDR3 spells CASSLIRGPNTEAFF. Here the CDR3 DNA reads TGTGCCAGCAGTTTAATTAGGGGGCCGAACACTGAAGCTTTCTTT.

The chain carries TRBV18 and TRBJ1-5, with D possibly matching TRBD1 (6 bases). Looked up from germline, CDR1 is KGHSH and CDR2 is LQKENI. V was cut by 6 bases and J by 0 bases, with 9 bases left in between. The CDR3 sequence is 14 residues long. The CDR3 bases are TGTGCCAGCTCGTCGACAGGTAGCAATCAGCCCCAGCATTTT. Its protein product is CASSSTGSNQPQHF.

This clone was counted between two and nine times. The chain employs TRBV28 and TRBJ1-5; D not resolved. This CDR3 has 14 residues. V was shortened by 2 bases and J by 1 base, with 6 bases between the two germline ends. Looked up from germline, CDR1 is MDHEN and CDR2 is SYDVKM. The CDR3 is CASSLGESNQPQHF. CDR3 DNA sequence: TGTGCCAGCAGTTTAGGGGAGAGCAATCAGCCCCAGCATTTT.

In its sample, this clone was seen once. The chain joins TRBV28 to TRBJ1-1; D is unresolved. With 6 bases removed from V and 3 bases from J, the gap between germline ends came to 8 bases. Germline V gives CDR1 MDHEN, CDR2 SYDVKM. This CDR3 is built from 12 residues. The CDR3 reads CASRLLDTEAFF. The CDR3 DNA is TGTGCCAGCAGATTACTAGACACTGAAGCTTTCTTT.

In regard to this clone: A junction boundary mismatches the germline segment, possibly from a read error. The J gene is TRBJ2-7, the V gene TRBV27; D perhaps matches TRBD2 (5 bases). Germline V CDR1 and CDR2: MNHEY, SMNVEV (reference sequence). The CDR3 contains 18 residues. In nucleotides, the CDR3 is TGTGCCAGCAGTGTATCACAATTTCAGGCTCTACGGGGTTACGAGCAGTACTTC. Protein: CASSVSQFQALRGYEQYF.

The rearrangement joins TRBV9 to TRBJ1-4; tentatively, D is TRBD1 (5 bases). V lost 4 bases and J 3 bases, leaving 10 bases between the germline ends. The CDR3 consists of 14 residues. From germline, CDR1 is SGDLS and CDR2 YYNGEE. CDR3 sequence reads: CASSRQSSNEKLFF. The CDR3 DNA reads TGTGCCAGCAGCCGACAGTCATCTAATGAAAAACTGTTTTTT.

This rearrangement joins TRBV28 to TRBJ1-1; tentative D call: TRBD1 (6 bases). Germline V CDR1 and CDR2: MDHEN, SYDVKM. V was shortened by 6 bases and J by 3 bases, with 20 bases between the two germline ends. This CDR3 contains 16 residues. The CDR3 here is CASSSRRGGADTEAFF. The CDR3 region has the DNA TGTGCCAGCAGCTCCCGCCGGGGGGGGGCAGACACTGAAGCTTTCTTT.

The V gene is TRBV12-5, the J gene TRBJ1-6; TRBD1 matches at 9 bases. Trimming removed 0 bases from V and 8 bases from J; junction bases left unmatched: 11. CDR3 length: 18 amino acids. The V gene's germline CDR1 is LGHNT and CDR2 FRNRAP. CDR3 sequence reads: CASGLVLARDRVYSPLHF. The CDR3 bases are TGTGCTAGTGGTTTGGTTTTAGCCAGGGACAGGGTATATTCACCCCTCCACTTT.

CDR3 region: CASSLNGQGISPLHF. The CDR3 region has the DNA TGTGCCAGCAGCTTAAATGGACAGGGGATTTCACCCCTCCACTTT. The chain is built from TRBV7-2 and TRBJ1-6, with 9 bases lining up with TRBD1. Germline values: CDR1 SGHTA, CDR2 FQGNSA. The CDR3 extends over 15 amino acids. Losses at the gene ends were 2 bases for V and 9 bases for J; bases not matched to a gene: 5.

The V gene is TRBV5-4, the J gene TRBJ2-3; TRBD2 aligns across 8 bases. The CDR3 totals 17 residues. Unmatched junction bases numbered 13, after V lost 5 bases and J lost 2 bases. Germline CDR1 reads SGHNT; CDR2 reads YYREEE (reference sequence). The CDR3 sequence: CASSDDNLRGVTDTQYF. CDR3 in DNA: TGTGCCAGCAGTGACGACAATTTGCGGGGGGTCACAGATACGCAGTATTTT.

The chain joins TRBV4-3 to TRBJ1-5, with D maybe TRBD1 (5 bases). Between the trimmed V and J ends, which lost 3 bases and 2 bases, there was a span of 14 bases. CDR1 and CDR2 from the germline V gene are LGHNA and YSLEER. The CDR3 has 16 residues. This CDR3 is CASSQLWGGGNQPQHF. CDR3 DNA: TGCGCCAGCAGCCAGTTGTGGGGCGGGGGCAATCAGCCCCAGCATTTT.